Listed below are T cell receptor beta chains from one sample, sequenced in a study of cytomegalovirus exposure and HLA in healthy donors. Only in-frame clones appear in the TCRdb table, and some are missing; sequencing was by immunoSEQ multiplex PCR. Of some 99,000 clones in the sample, roughly 90% were seen once. The material sequenced was PBMCs. All receptors derive from a woman between 18 and 29 years old in good health and CMV-seronegative. Each CDR3 is given with its conserved first and last residue. D genes are given only for firm matches. Not every row has a clone size; where given, it reads once, few, many or a size class.

clone size: .
J gene: TRBJ2-1
D gene: TRBD2
V gene: TRBV15
CDR3 DNA: TGTGCCACCAGCAGAGCTCTAGCGGGAGTGTTTGATGAGCAGTTCTTC
CDR3 protein: CATSRALAGVFDEQFF

clone size: .
J gene: TRBJ2-1
D gene: .
V gene: TRBV27
CDR3 DNA: TGTGCCAGCAGTTATCAAGGCGGGCCCCTCAATGAGCAGTTCTTC
CDR3 protein: CASSYQGGPLNEQFF

clone size: .
J gene: TRBJ2-2
D gene: TRBD1
V gene: TRBV7-9
CDR3 DNA: TGTGCCAGCAGCACAGGGGGGAGAACGAACACCGGGGAGCTGTTTTTT
CDR3 protein: CASSTGGRTNTGELFF

clone size: .
J gene: TRBJ2-1
D gene: TRBD2
V gene: TRBV15
CDR3 DNA: TGTGCCACCAGCAGAGATCGCCTAGCGGGGGGGCTAAATGAGCAGTTCTTC
CDR3 protein: CATSRDRLAGGLNEQFF

clone size: .
J gene: TRBJ1-2
D gene: TRBD1
V gene: TRBV2
CDR3 DNA: TGTGCCAGCAGTGAAGGGTACGCAGGGGGCGGCTACACCTTC
CDR3 protein: CASSEGYAGGGYTF

clone size: .
J gene: TRBJ2-1
D gene: .
V gene: TRBV7-3
CDR3 DNA: TGTGCCAGCAGCTTAAATGAAGCTGTGGGGGCGTCCTACAATGAGCAGTTCTTC
CDR3 protein: CASSLNEAVGASYNEQFF

clone size: once
J gene: TRBJ2-7
D gene: TRBD1
V gene: TRBV28
CDR3 DNA: TGTGCCAGCAGCCCCCCGGACAGGGGTCGCGAGCAGTACTTC
CDR3 protein: CASSPPDRGREQYF

clone size: .
J gene: TRBJ2-7
D gene: TRBD2
V gene: TRBV28
CDR3 DNA: TGTGCCAGCACCCTCCATCTAAGACTAGCGGGAGCGGAGCAGTACTTC
CDR3 protein: CASTLHLRLAGAEQYF

clone size: .
J gene: TRBJ2-2
D gene: TRBD1
V gene: TRBV7-9
CDR3 DNA: TGTGCCAGCAGCGAACCGACAGGGTTTACGAACACCGGGGAGCTGTTTTTT
CDR3 protein: CASSEPTGFTNTGELFF

clone size: .
J gene: TRBJ2-3
D gene: .
V gene: TRBV2
CDR3 DNA: TGTGCCAGCAGTGGCGGGGTGGCAGATACGCAGTATTTT
CDR3 protein: CASSGGVADTQYF

clone size: few
J gene: TRBJ1-1
D gene: .
V gene: TRBV29-1
CDR3 DNA: TGCAGCGCCGGGGGGGGAGAGGTTGAAGCTTTCTTT
CDR3 protein: CSAGGGEVEAFF

clone size: .
J gene: TRBJ2-5
D gene: .
V gene: TRBV28
CDR3 DNA: TGTGCCAGCAGTTCTCCCCTCGACTACAGGGAGGGAGAGACCCAGTACTTC
CDR3 protein: CASSSPLDYREGETQYF

clone size: .
J gene: TRBJ2-1
D gene: TRBD2
V gene: TRBV2
CDR3 DNA: TGTGCCAGCAGCGTTGACATAGCGGGAAGGGGTAGTGAGCAGTTCTTC
CDR3 protein: CASSVDIAGRGSEQFF

clone size: .
J gene: TRBJ2-4
D gene: .
V gene: TRBV2
CDR3 DNA: TGTGCCAGCAGGCACAGGGAAGCCAAAAACATTCAGTACTTC
CDR3 protein: CASRHREAKNIQYF

clone size: once
J gene: TRBJ2-1
D gene: .
V gene: TRBV11-2
CDR3 DNA: TGTGCCAGCAGCTCTGGGGGCGGTTACAATGAGCAGTTCTTC
CDR3 protein: CASSSGGGYNEQFF

clone size: .
J gene: TRBJ1-2
D gene: TRBD1
V gene: TRBV9
CDR3 DNA: TGTGCCAGCAGCGTGGGGACAGGGTACAACTATGGCTACACCTTC
CDR3 protein: CASSVGTGYNYGYTF

clone size: .
J gene: TRBJ1-2
D gene: TRBD1
V gene: TRBV10-3
CDR3 DNA: TGTGCCATCAGTGCAGCACAGGGGAGCTATGGCTACACCTTC
CDR3 protein: CAISAAQGSYGYTF

clone size: .
J gene: TRBJ1-6
D gene: TRBD1
V gene: TRBV11-2
CDR3 DNA: TGTGCCAGCAGCTTACTTGGGACAGCCAATTCACCCCTCCACTTT
CDR3 protein: CASSLLGTANSPLHF

clone size: .
J gene: TRBJ1-2
D gene: .
V gene: TRBV7-9
CDR3 DNA: TGTGCCAGCAGCTTAGTCGAAGCAGGGGTGTATTTC
CDR3 protein: CASSLVEAGVYF

clone size: once
J gene: TRBJ1-2
D gene: .
V gene: TRBV6-4
CDR3 DNA: TGTGCCAGCCCTCTCTTTGGCTACACCTTC
CDR3 protein: CASPLFGYTF

clone size: .
J gene: TRBJ2-1
D gene: TRBD2
V gene: TRBV6-1
CDR3 DNA: TGTGCCAGCAGTGAAGGGGGCTACCTAGCGGACAATGAGCAGTTCTTC
CDR3 protein: CASSEGGYLADNEQFF

clone size: .
J gene: TRBJ2-2
D gene: .
V gene: TRBV6-1
CDR3 DNA: TGTGCCAGCAGTGCCACTAGAACCGGGGAGCTGTTTTTT
CDR3 protein: CASSATRTGELFF

clone size: .
J gene: TRBJ2-3
D gene: TRBD1
V gene: TRBV18
CDR3 DNA: TGTGCCAGCTCACCACTGACAGGGGGAAGTCTGTCCACAGATACGCAGTATTTT
CDR3 protein: CASSPLTGGSLSTDTQYF

clone size: .
J gene: TRBJ1-2
D gene: .
V gene: TRBV4-2
CDR3 DNA: TGTGCCAGCAGCCAAGATCCAGGGCGGAACTATGGCTACACCTTC
CDR3 protein: CASSQDPGRNYGYTF

clone size: .
J gene: TRBJ2-5
D gene: TRBD2
V gene: TRBV2
CDR3 DNA: TGTGCCAGCAATGGACTAGCGGGAGTTCAGACCCAGTACTTC
CDR3 protein: CASNGLAGVQTQYF

clone size: .
J gene: TRBJ2-2
D gene: TRBD1
V gene: TRBV6-6
CDR3 DNA: TGTGCCAGCAGTCAGGACAGGGCGATCGGGGAGCTGTTTTTT
CDR3 protein: CASSQDRAIGELFF

clone size: .
J gene: TRBJ2-2
D gene: TRBD2
V gene: TRBV5-4
CDR3 DNA: TGTGCCAGCAGCTTGGCAGGACTAGCGGGGACCGCGAACACCGGGGAGCTGTTTTTT
CDR3 protein: CASSLAGLAGTANTGELFF

clone size: .
J gene: TRBJ1-2
D gene: .
V gene: TRBV30
CDR3 DNA: TGTGCCTGGAGTAGCGCTTCTAACTATGGCTACACCTTC
CDR3 protein: CAWSSASNYGYTF

clone size: .
J gene: TRBJ2-5
D gene: TRBD2
V gene: TRBV15
CDR3 DNA: TGTGCCACCAGCAGAGCGGGGGGGAGTAAGTCCTTGAAAGAGACCCAGTACTTC
CDR3 protein: CATSRAGGSKSLKETQYF

clone size: .
J gene: TRBJ1-1
D gene: TRBD1
V gene: TRBV5-5
CDR3 DNA: TGTGCCAGCAGCGTTCCGGGACAGGCGAACACTGAAGCTTTCTTT
CDR3 protein: CASSVPGQANTEAFF

clone size: .
J gene: TRBJ2-7
D gene: .
V gene: TRBV7-2
CDR3 DNA: TGTGCCAGCAGCCCCGCCTACGAGCAGTACTTC
CDR3 protein: CASSPAYEQYF

clone size: .
J gene: TRBJ2-2
D gene: .
V gene: TRBV27
CDR3 DNA: TGTGCCAGCAGTTTCCCAGGGGCCGGTGGGACCGGGGAGCTGTTTTTT
CDR3 protein: CASSFPGAGGTGELFF

clone size: .
J gene: TRBJ2-7
D gene: .
V gene: TRBV7-2
CDR3 DNA: TGTGCCAGCAGCTTAACAACCTACGAGCAGTACTTC
CDR3 protein: CASSLTTYEQYF

clone size: .
J gene: TRBJ2-5
D gene: .
V gene: TRBV29-1
CDR3 DNA: TGCAGCTTCCTCGAGAGGAACCCTACCGAGACCCAGTACTTC
CDR3 protein: CSFLERNPTETQYF

clone size: once
J gene: TRBJ2-5
D gene: TRBD2
V gene: TRBV5-1
CDR3 DNA: TGCGCCAGCAGCTTTTCCCCGGGGACTAGCCAGTGGGAGACCCAGTACTTC
CDR3 protein: CASSFSPGTSQWETQYF

clone size: once
J gene: TRBJ1-5
D gene: .
V gene: TRBV19
CDR3 DNA: TGTGCCAGTAGTGGGAGGGGAGAACAGCCCCAGCATTTT
CDR3 protein: CASSGRGEQPQHF

clone size: .
J gene: TRBJ2-5
D gene: TRBD1
V gene: TRBV2
CDR3 DNA: TGTGCCAGCACCCACGGGACAGGGGGTGGGAGGCAAGAGACCCAGTACTTC
CDR3 protein: CASTHGTGGGRQETQYF

clone size: .
J gene: TRBJ1-2
D gene: .
V gene: TRBV5-8
CDR3 DNA: TGTGCCAGCAGCTTGGGGGACTCACCCGGCTACACCTTC
CDR3 protein: CASSLGDSPGYTF

clone size: .
J gene: TRBJ2-1
D gene: TRBD2
V gene: TRBV30
CDR3 DNA: TGTGCCTGGAGTGCTAGCGGGCAATACAATGAGCAGTTCTTC
CDR3 protein: CAWSASGQYNEQFF

clone size: .
J gene: TRBJ1-4
D gene: .
V gene: TRBV5-1
CDR3 DNA: TGCGCCAGCAGCTTGTCCGCAGGAACTAATGAAAAACTGTTTTTT
CDR3 protein: CASSLSAGTNEKLFF

clone size: .
J gene: TRBJ1-2
D gene: TRBD1
V gene: TRBV30
CDR3 DNA: TGTGCCTGGAACAGGGGCCGGATGGACTATGGCTACACCTTC
CDR3 protein: CAWNRGRMDYGYTF

clone size: .
J gene: TRBJ2-2
D gene: .
V gene: TRBV9
CDR3 DNA: TGTGCCAGCAGCGTAGCCACACCCCCCGGGGAGCTGTTTTTT
CDR3 protein: CASSVATPPGELFF

clone size: .
J gene: TRBJ1-5
D gene: .
V gene: TRBV30
CDR3 DNA: TGTGCCTGGAGTCCTTCAGGGAATCAGCCCCAGCATTTT
CDR3 protein: CAWSPSGNQPQHF

clone size: .
J gene: TRBJ2-7
D gene: .
V gene: TRBV11-1
CDR3 DNA: TGTGCCAGCAGCCGCACAGGAACCGGTTACGAGCAGTACTTC
CDR3 protein: CASSRTGTGYEQYF

clone size: .
J gene: TRBJ2-7
D gene: TRBD2
V gene: TRBV5-1
CDR3 DNA: TGCGCCAGCAATAGCGGGACTGGGTCCTACGAGCAGTACTTC
CDR3 protein: CASNSGTGSYEQYF

clone size: .
J gene: TRBJ2-7
D gene: .
V gene: TRBV5-1
CDR3 DNA: TGCGCCAGCAGCTTTTTCGCCCAGGACTACGAGCAGTACTTC
CDR3 protein: CASSFFAQDYEQYF

clone size: once
J gene: TRBJ2-5
D gene: TRBD1
V gene: TRBV5-4
CDR3 DNA: TGTGCCAGCAGCTGGACAGGAACGGCAGAGACCCAGTACTTC
CDR3 protein: CASSWTGTAETQYF

clone size: .
J gene: TRBJ1-2
D gene: .
V gene: TRBV6-5
CDR3 DNA: TGTGCCAGCAGTTACGATCTCAGGTCGTACGGCTACACCTTC
CDR3 protein: CASSYDLRSYGYTF